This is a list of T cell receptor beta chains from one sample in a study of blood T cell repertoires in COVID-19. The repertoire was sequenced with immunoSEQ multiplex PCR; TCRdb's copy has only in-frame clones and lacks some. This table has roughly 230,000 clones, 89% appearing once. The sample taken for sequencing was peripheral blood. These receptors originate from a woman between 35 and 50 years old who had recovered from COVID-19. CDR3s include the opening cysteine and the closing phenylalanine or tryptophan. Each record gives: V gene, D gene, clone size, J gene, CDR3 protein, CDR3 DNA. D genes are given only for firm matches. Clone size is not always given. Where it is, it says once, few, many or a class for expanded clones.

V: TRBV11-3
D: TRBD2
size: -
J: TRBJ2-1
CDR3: CASSPGRGTVNEQFF
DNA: TGTGCCAGCAGCCCCGGGAGGGGGACGGTCAATGAGCAGTTCTTC

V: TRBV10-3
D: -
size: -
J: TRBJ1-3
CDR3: CAITTPSSGNTIYF
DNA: TGTGCCATCACAACCCCTAGCTCTGGAAACACCATATATTTT

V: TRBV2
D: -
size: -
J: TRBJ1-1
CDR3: CATKTSMNTEAFF
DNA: TGTGCCACCAAGACAAGTATGAACACTGAAGCTTTCTTT

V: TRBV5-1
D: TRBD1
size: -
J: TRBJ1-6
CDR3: CASSLNYRGNNSPLHF
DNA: TGCGCCAGCAGCTTGAACTACAGGGGAAATAATTCACCCCTCCACTTT

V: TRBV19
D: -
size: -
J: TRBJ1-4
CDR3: CASRKIRGTNEKLFF
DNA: TGTGCCAGTAGAAAGATCAGAGGAACTAATGAAAAACTGTTTTTT

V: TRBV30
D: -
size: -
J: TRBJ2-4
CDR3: CAWDQGSGNIQYF
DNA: TGTGCCTGGGACCAGGGGTCTGGGAACATTCAGTACTTC

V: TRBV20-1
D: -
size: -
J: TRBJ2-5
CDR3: CSASFQEETQYF
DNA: TGCAGTGCTAGTTTTCAGGAAGAGACCCAGTACTTC

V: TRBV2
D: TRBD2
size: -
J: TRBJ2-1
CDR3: CASQISGSPLMDNEQFF
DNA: TGTGCCAGCCAAATTAGCGGGAGTCCCTTAATGGACAATGAGCAGTTCTTC

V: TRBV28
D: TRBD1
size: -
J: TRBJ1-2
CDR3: CASSQGAQGAVRGYTF
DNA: TGTGCCAGCAGTCAGGGGGCGCAAGGAGCGGTTCGTGGCTACACCTTC

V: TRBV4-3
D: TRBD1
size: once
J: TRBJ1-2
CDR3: CASSQDHGTGAAHAWGYTF
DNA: TGCGCCAGCAGCCAAGATCATGGGACAGGGGCCGCTCATGCCTGGGGCTACACCTTC

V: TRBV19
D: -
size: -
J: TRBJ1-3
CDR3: CASSPFLTRNGNTIYF
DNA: TGTGCCAGTAGTCCTTTCCTGACTCGGAACGGAAACACCATATATTTT

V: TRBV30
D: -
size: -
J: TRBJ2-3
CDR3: CAWSTNGGTQYF
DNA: TGTGCCTGGAGTACGAACGGGGGTACGCAGTATTTT

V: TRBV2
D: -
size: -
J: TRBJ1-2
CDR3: CASSEEGVGGYTF
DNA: TGTGCCAGCAGTGAGGAGGGAGTAGGTGGCTACACCTTC

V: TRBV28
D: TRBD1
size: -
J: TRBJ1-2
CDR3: CASSSAGGGQPSYTF
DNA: TGTGCCAGCAGTTCCGCAGGGGGCGGACAACCTAGCTACACCTTC

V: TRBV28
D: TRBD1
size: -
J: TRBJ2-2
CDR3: CASSFRRGQDGELFF
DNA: TGTGCCAGCAGTTTCCGCAGGGGGCAGGACGGGGAGCTGTTTTTT

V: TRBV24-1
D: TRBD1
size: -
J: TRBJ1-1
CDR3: CATSDSGQGRTEAFF
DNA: TGTGCCACCAGTGATTCCGGACAGGGAAGGACTGAAGCTTTCTTT

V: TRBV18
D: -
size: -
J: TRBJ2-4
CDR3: CASSPRTTSVFIAKNIQYF
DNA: TGTGCCAGCTCACCACGGACAACCTCCGTTTTTATAGCCAAAAACATTCAGTACTTC

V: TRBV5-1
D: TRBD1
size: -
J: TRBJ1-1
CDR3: CASSLAGTGCFF
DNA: TGCGCCAGCAGCTTAGCCGGGACAGGGTGCTTCTTT

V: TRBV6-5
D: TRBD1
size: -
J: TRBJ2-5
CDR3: CASTTTGVETQYF
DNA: TGTGCCAGCACCACGACAGGGGTAGAGACCCAGTACTTC

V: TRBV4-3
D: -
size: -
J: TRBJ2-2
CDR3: CASSQDAGISANTGELFF
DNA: TGCGCCAGCAGCCAAGATGCAGGAATCTCCGCGAACACCGGGGAGCTGTTTTTT

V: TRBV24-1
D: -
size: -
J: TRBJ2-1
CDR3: CATSRTDEQFF
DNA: TGTGCCACCAGCCGGACAGATGAGCAGTTCTTC

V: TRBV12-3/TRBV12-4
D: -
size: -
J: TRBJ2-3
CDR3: CATGTSTDTQYF
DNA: TGTGCCACTGGGACTAGCACAGATACGCAGTATTTT

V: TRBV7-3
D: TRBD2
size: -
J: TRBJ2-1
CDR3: CASSPAGTRYEQFF
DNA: TGTGCCAGCAGCCCGGCCGGGACTAGGTATGAGCAGTTCTTC

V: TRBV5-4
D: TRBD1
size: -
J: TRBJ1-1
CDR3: CASRLQGAGEAFF
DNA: TGTGCCAGCAGATTACAGGGGGCAGGTGAAGCTTTCTTT

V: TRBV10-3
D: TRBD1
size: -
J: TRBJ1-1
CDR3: CAIMSDRVNTEAFF
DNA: TGTGCCATCATGTCGGACAGGGTGAACACTGAAGCTTTCTTT

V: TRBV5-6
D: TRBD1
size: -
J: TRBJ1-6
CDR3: CASSALDRQNSPLHF
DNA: TGTGCCAGCAGCGCATTGGACAGGCAGAATTCACCCCTCCACTTT

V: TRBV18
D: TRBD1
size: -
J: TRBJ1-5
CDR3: CASSLSGTGGGQPQHF
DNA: TGTGCCAGCTCATTATCCGGGACAGGGGGCGGTCAGCCCCAGCATTTT

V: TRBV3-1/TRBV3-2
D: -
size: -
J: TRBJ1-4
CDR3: CASSLNSGTLMSKLFF
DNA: TGTGCCAGCAGCCTAAACTCCGGGACATTAATGAGTAAACTGTTTTTT

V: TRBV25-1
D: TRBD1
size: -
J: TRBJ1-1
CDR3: CASSRTGGYNEAFF
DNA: TGTGCCAGCAGTAGAACAGGGGGCTACAACGAAGCTTTCTTT

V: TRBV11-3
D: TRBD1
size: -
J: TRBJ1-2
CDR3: CASSHPGGKGYTF
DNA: TGTGCCAGCAGCCATCCAGGGGGGAAGGGCTACACCTTC

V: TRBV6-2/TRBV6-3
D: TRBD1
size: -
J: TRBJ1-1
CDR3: CASSPDRATEAFF
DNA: TGTGCCAGCAGCCCGGACAGGGCCACTGAAGCTTTCTTT

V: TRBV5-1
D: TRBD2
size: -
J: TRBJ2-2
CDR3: CASSLEGGGGELFF
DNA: TGCGCCAGCAGCTTGGAGGGCGGGGGAGGGGAGCTGTTTTTT

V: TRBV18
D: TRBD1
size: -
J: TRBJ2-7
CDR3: CASSPGQGNSYEQYF
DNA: TGTGCCAGCTCACCGGGACAGGGTAACTCCTACGAGCAGTACTTC

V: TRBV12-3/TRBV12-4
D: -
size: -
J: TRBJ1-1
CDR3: CASSSRGGTEAFF
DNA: TGTGCCAGCAGTTCACGGGGGGGCACTGAAGCTTTCTTT

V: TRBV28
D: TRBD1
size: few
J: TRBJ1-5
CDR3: CASSLPQGAGQPQHF
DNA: TGTGCCAGCAGTTTACCCCAGGGGGCCGGGCAGCCCCAGCATTTT

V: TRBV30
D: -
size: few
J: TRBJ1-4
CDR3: CAWSVSRSTNEKLFF
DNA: TGTGCCTGGAGTGTATCGCGGTCAACTAATGAAAAACTGTTTTTT

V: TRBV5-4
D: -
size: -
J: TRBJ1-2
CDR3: CASSLGTDYGYTF
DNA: TGTGCCAGCAGCTTAGGGACTGACTATGGCTACACCTTC

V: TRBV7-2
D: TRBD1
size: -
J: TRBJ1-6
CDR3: CASSFRQGARGSPLHF
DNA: TGTGCCAGCAGTTTCAGACAGGGGGCGAGAGGTTCACCCCTCCACTTT

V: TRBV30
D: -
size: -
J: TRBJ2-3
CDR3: CAWSLPDTQYF
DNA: TGTGCCTGGAGCCTCCCAGATACGCAGTATTTT

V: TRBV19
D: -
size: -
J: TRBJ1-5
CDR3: CASTTTTGPNQPQHF
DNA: TGTGCCAGTACTACCACGACAGGACCCAATCAGCCCCAGCATTTT

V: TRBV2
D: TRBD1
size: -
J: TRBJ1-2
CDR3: CASRGQGRVDGYTF
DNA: TGTGCCAGCAGGGGACAGGGCCGTGTGGATGGCTACACCTTC

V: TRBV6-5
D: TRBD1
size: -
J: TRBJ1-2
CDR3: CASSYRQGRYGYTF
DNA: TGTGCCAGCAGTTACCGACAGGGTAGATATGGCTACACCTTC

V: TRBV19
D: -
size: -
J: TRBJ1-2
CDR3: CASITTRPTAEGGYTF
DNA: TGTGCCAGTATTACGACCCGCCCGACCGCCGAGGGTGGCTACACCTTC

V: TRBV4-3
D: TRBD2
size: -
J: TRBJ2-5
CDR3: CASSPGTSGGDAYQETQYF
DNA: TGCGCCAGCAGCCCGGGGACTAGCGGGGGTGACGCCTACCAAGAGACCCAGTACTTC

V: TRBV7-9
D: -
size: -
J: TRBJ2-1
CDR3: CASSIQGVSPNEQFF
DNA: TGTGCCAGCAGCATACAGGGCGTATCCCCTAATGAGCAGTTCTTC

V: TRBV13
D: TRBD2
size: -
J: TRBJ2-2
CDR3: CASSFGLAGVTGELFF
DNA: TGTGCCAGCAGCTTCGGACTAGCGGGAGTCACCGGGGAGCTGTTTTTT

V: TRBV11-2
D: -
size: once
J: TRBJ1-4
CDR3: CASSFVSSEKLFF
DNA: TGTGCCAGCAGCTTCGTTTCTTCGGAAAAACTGTTTTTT

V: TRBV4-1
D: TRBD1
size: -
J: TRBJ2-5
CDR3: CASSQGGQKYQETQYF
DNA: TGCGCCAGCAGCCAAGGGGGACAGAAATACCAAGAGACCCAGTACTTC

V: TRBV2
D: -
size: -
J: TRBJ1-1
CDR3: CASMAVNTEAFF
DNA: TGTGCCAGCATGGCGGTGAACACTGAAGCTTTCTTT

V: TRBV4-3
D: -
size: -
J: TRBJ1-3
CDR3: CASSQAGFSSGNTIYF
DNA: TGCGCCAGCAGCCAAGCGGGATTCAGCTCTGGAAACACCATATATTTT

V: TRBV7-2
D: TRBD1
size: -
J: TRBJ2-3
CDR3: CASSLQGDLSISDTQYF
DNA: TGTGCCAGCAGCTTGCAGGGGGATTTATCCATTTCAGATACGCAGTATTTT

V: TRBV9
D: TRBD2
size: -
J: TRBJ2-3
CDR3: CASSVAQLAGLTDTQYF
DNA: TGTGCCAGCAGCGTAGCTCAACTAGCGGGGCTCACAGATACGCAGTATTTT

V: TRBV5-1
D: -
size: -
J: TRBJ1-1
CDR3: CASNIRGGANTEAFF
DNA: TGCGCCAGCAACATTCGGGGGGGAGCGAACACTGAAGCTTTCTTT

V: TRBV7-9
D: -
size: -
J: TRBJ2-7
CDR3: CASSLAGDEQYF
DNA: TGTGCCAGCAGCTTAGCCGGGGACGAGCAGTACTTC

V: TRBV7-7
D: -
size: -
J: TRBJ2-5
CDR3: CASSGPNQETQYF
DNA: TGTGCCAGCAGCGGGCCTAACCAAGAGACCCAGTACTTC

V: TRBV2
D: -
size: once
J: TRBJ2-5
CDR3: CASRANIQETQYF
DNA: TGTGCCAGCAGAGCCAATATTCAAGAGACCCAGTACTTC

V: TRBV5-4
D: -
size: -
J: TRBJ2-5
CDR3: CASSFTGEETQYF
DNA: TGTGCCAGCAGCTTTACGGGGGAAGAGACCCAGTACTTC

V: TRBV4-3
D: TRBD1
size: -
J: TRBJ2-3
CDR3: CASSQEWVTGGFSSTDTQYF
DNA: TGCGCCAGCAGCCAAGAGTGGGTGACAGGGGGATTTTCTAGCACAGATACGCAGTATTTT

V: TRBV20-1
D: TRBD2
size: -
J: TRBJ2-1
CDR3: CSASGGGSYNEQFF
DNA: TGCAGTGCTAGTGGGGGGGGATCCTACAATGAGCAGTTCTTC